This entry lists 7 T cell receptor beta chains sequenced from one sample in a study of blood T cells in healthy people across ages. A J-beta primer mix and a sample-barcoded 5' primer were used in a second PCR of roughly 6 to 12 cycles. TCRdb independently ran MiXCR on the 5' RACE reads; one entry per CDR3 protein. The sample holds just under 750,000 distinct CDR3 sequences, approximately 21% seen once. Sample: blood. All receptors come from a man in his 70s in good health.

This clonotype occurred a few times. The junction and the germline gene differ at one end; a read error may be behind it. The V call is TRBV5-5, the J call TRBJ1-1; D unclear. Germline V gene lookup returns CDR1 SGHKS and CDR2 YYEKEE (reference sequence). This CDR3 comprises 11 residues. The DNA of the CDR3 is TGTGCCAGCGGCTTGCAACAGAATCAGTTCTTT. Amino acid sequence: CASGLQQNQFF. The variable domain in full, completed from reference TRBV5-5 and TRBJ1-1, reads DAGVTQSPTHLIKTRGQQVTLRCSPISGHKSVSWYQQVLGQGPQFIFQYYEKEERGRGNFPDRFSARQFPNYSSELNVNALLLGDSALYLCASGLQQNQFFGQGTRLTVV.

This clonotype showed up just once. CDR3 loop: CSVVFGSNQPQHF. The CDR3 DNA sequence: TGCAGCGTTGTGTTCGGTAGCAATCAGCCCCAGCATTTT. V usage is TRBV29-1 and J usage is TRBJ1-5; D is uncertain. The CDR3 has 13 amino acids. CDR1 SQVTM and CDR2 ANQGSEA come from the germline V gene. V was shortened by 4 bases and J by 0 bases, with 7 bases between the two germline ends. Full variable domain (remainder filled in from reference TRBV29-1 and TRBJ1-5): SAVISQKPSRDICQRGTSLTIQCQVDSQVTMMFWYRQQPGQSLTLIATANQGSEATYESGFVIDKFPISRPNLTFSTLTVSNMSPEDSSIYLCSVVFGSNQPQHFGDGTRLSIL.

The genes are TRBV6-5 and TRBJ2-3, with a tentative D call TRBD2 (5 bases). CDR3 size: 15 residues. V lost 5 bases to trimming and J lost 11 bases, with 23 bases between them. Germline V gene lookup returns CDR1 MNHEY and CDR2 SVGAGI. CDR3 in DNA: TGTGCCAGCAGTGAGGGCGTTCCCGGGATCTATGGGCAGTATTTT. This codes for CASSEGVPGIYGQYF.

The genes are TRBV19 and TRBJ1-5, with D possibly matching TRBD1 (5 bases). The CDR3 totals 14 residues. Trimming took off 4 bases at V and 5 bases at J, with 12 bases between the two ends. Germline values: CDR1 LNHDA, CDR2 SQIVND (reference sequence). CDR3 nucleotide sequence: TGTGCCAGTAGTACAGGGTCTTTCCATCAGCCCCAGCATTTT. Protein: CASSTGSFHQPQHF.

V usage is TRBV7-9 and J usage is TRBJ1-1; D is possibly TRBD1 (5 bases). This CDR3 spans 14 amino acids. Trimming stripped 1 base from V and 4 bases from J, with 10 bases between. CDR1 is SEHNR, CDR2 FQNEAQ, per germline (reference sequence). The CDR3 DNA reads as TGTGCCAGCAGCTTAGGGGGCCGGGTCACTGAAGCTTTCTTT. Residues: CASSLGGRVTEAFF.

The gene calls are TRBV12-3 or TRBV12-4 and TRBJ1-2; 7 bases align to TRBD1. The CDR3 loop spans 14 amino acids. Trimming took 4 bases from V and 4 from J; bases not matched to a gene: 6. The CDR3 DNA is TGTGCCAGCAGTTCTAGGGGGCTTGGCTATGGCTACACCTTC. This encodes CASSSRGLGYGYTF.

In DNA form, the CDR3 reads TGTGCCAGCAGTTTCGACAGGGTTGTTGAAAAACTGTTTTTT. Protein: CASSFDRVVEKLFF. The chain employs TRBV6-5 and TRBJ1-4; the match to TRBD1 covers 7 bases. V was pared by 4 bases and J by 7 bases, with 6 bases of the junction left unmatched. The germline CDR1 and CDR2 sequences are MNHEY and SVGAGI. The CDR3 runs to 14 residues.